This section outlines one T cell receptor beta chain sequence together with its context. The antigen remains unidentified. CDR3 length equals 15 residues. Germline V gene lookup returns CDR1 MDHEN and CDR2 SYDVKM. With 3 bases removed from V and 5 bases from J, the gap between germline ends came to 16 bases. Method: immunoSEQ multiplex PCR; TCRdb's copy keeps in-frame clones and lacks some. The profile covers 40,000 or so clones, with about 90% appearing a single time and around 15% taken by the ten largest. The source of the sample is a study of lymphopenia after photon versus proton radiotherapy. Whole-study results and caveats: Only patients who died were analyzed for survival; proton advantage is unproven. Larger post-nadir TCR diversity loss correlated inversely with survival in deceased patients. After lymphocyte nadir, photon-treated repertoires showed oligoclonal expansion, especially CD8+ Temra. Proton therapy kept repertoires fairly stable, unlike photons, which gained effector/memory cells.

Sequencing was performed on peripheral blood, taken from a patient treated with photon-based radiotherapy. V and J are TRBV28 and TRBJ1-1; no firm D call. This TCR derives from a man in his fifties or sixties with cholangiocarcinoma. The CDR3 loop reads CASSFPPSGRTEAFF. CDR3 coding DNA: TGTGCCAGCAGTTTCCCACCTTCGGGGAGGACTGAAGCTTTCTTT.